Below are 26 T cell receptor beta chains sequenced from a single sample in a study of T cell responses to AZD1222 COVID-19 vaccine. Sequencing was performed with immunoSEQ multiplex PCR; in TCRdb, only in-frame clones are kept and a portion is missing. The data contain roughly 76,000 clones, about nine tenths of them singletons. Sample: peripheral blood, taken on day 0 of AZD1222 vaccination. These receptors originate from an adult in good health.

The V gene is TRBV7-3, the J gene TRBJ2-2; D not certain. The germline gives CDR1 SGHTA, CDR2 FQGTGA. The CDR3 runs 14 residues. V was cut by 5 bases and J by 5 bases, with 12 bases left in between. The CDR3 nucleotides are TGTGCCAGCAGCCCCCTGGCAGAGACCGGGGAGCTGTTTTTT. It is translated as CASSPLAETGELFF.

The chain recombines TRBV29-1 with TRBJ1-5; 7 bases align to TRBD1. The CDR3 is 12 amino acids. V was clipped by 4 bases and J by 4 bases; unmatched bases: 1. Germline assignment: CDR1 SQVTM and CDR2 ANQGSEA. The chain's CDR3 is CSVAQGNQPQHF. For the CDR3, the DNA is TGCAGCGTTGCACAGGGGAATCAGCCCCAGCATTTT.

The CDR3, as DNA: TGTGCCAGCATGGGACAGGCGGGTACGCAGTATTTT. It translates to CASMGQAGTQYF. This chain links TRBV2 with TRBJ2-3; 8 nucleotides align to TRBD1. Per the germline V gene, CDR1 is SNHLY and CDR2 is FYNNEI. This CDR3 has 12 amino acids. With V trimmed by 7 bases and J by 8 bases, 5 bases remained unmatched.

The chain combines TRBV7-9 with TRBJ2-3; 7 nucleotides match TRBD1. The V gene's germline CDR1 is SEHNR and CDR2 FQNEAQ (reference sequence). CDR3 length: 15 amino acids. J lost 5 bases, V lost 0 bases, and 5 bases had no gene match. CDR3 sequence (DNA): TGTGCCAGCAGCTTAGCGACAGGGTTGCTAGATACGCAGTATTTT. This sequence encodes CASSLATGLLDTQYF.

V usage is TRBV15 and J usage is TRBJ1-1, with D maybe TRBD1 (6 bases). The CDR3 sequence is 17 residues long. The V end was cut by 1 base, the J end by 1 base, with 16 bases between. Germline V gene lookup returns CDR1 LNHNV and CDR2 YYDKDF (reference sequence). As DNA, the CDR3 is TGTGCCACCAGCAGAGGAAAGGGGGGACCCTCGAACACTGAAGCTTTCTTT. It is translated as CATSRGKGGPSNTEAFF.

This clone has only one observation. The chain joins TRBV7-8 to TRBJ2-7, with 9 bases fitting TRBD1. The CDR3 spans 14 residues. With 5 bases clipped from V and 2 bases from J, the junction kept 4 bases outside the gene matches. Germline CDR1 and CDR2: SGHVS and FQNEAQ. CDR3 coding DNA: TGTGCCAGCAGCCCGGACAGGGGACCCTACGAGCAGTACTTC. It yields the protein CASSPDRGPYEQYF. The complete variable domain, with remaining parts taken from reference TRBV7-8 and TRBJ2-7, reads GAGVSQSPRYKVAKRGQDVALRCDPISGHVSLFWYQQALGQGPEFLTYFQNEAQLDKSGLPSDRFFAERPEGSVSTLKIQRTQQEDSAVYLCASSPDRGPYEQYFGPGTRLTVT.

The chain recombines TRBV6-5 with TRBJ1-1; D is unresolved. This CDR3 contains 13 residues. Trimming cost V 10 bases and J 1 base, with 13 bases left between them. CDR1 and CDR2 from the germline V gene are MNHEY and SVGAGI. Here the CDR3 DNA reads TGTGCCACTTCCCGTCCGAGGAACACTGAAGCTTTCTTT. The encoded protein is CATSRPRNTEAFF.

The chain has TRBV11-3 and TRBJ2-7; D is possibly TRBD2 (6 bases). CDR1 and CDR2 (germline): SGHNT, YENEEA. The CDR3 is 13 residues long. Trimming removed 1 base at V and 4 bases at J, with 8 bases between. CDR3 amino acids: CASSLGDSYEQYF. The CDR3 coding sequence is TGTGCCAGCAGCTTAGGGGACTCGTACGAGCAGTACTTC.

This chain links TRBV15 with TRBJ2-2; no reliable D call. The length of the CDR3 is 13 residues. The V and J ends lost 0 bases and 7 bases respectively, with 6 bases between them. The germline V gene encodes CDR1 LNHNV and CDR2 YYDKDF (reference sequence). The chain's CDR3 is CATSRDRNGELFF. CDR3 sequence (DNA): TGTGCCACCAGCAGAGATCGTAACGGGGAGCTGTTTTTT.

V usage is TRBV4-1 and J usage is TRBJ1-3; D not resolved. V dropped 0 bases and J dropped 4 bases, with 10 bases sitting between them. The CDR3 is 15 amino acids. CDR1 is MGHRA, CDR2 YSYEKL, per germline. The CDR3 DNA sequence: TGCGCCAGCAGCCAAGATCGGTCGGGGGGAAACACCATATATTTT. Translation gives CASSQDRSGGNTIYF.

This clone has just one count. The chain couples TRBV20-1 to TRBJ1-6; D unclear. Germline V CDR1 and CDR2: DFQATT, SNEGSKA (reference sequence). The CDR3 spans 11 residues. Trimming left V 6 bases short and J 10 bases short, with 10 bases between. The CDR3 loop reads CSASLRSPLHF. CDR3 coding DNA: TGCAGTGCCAGTCTCCGATCACCCCTCCACTTT.

This clone was observed a handful of times. The V call is TRBV7-2, the J call TRBJ1-4; D not certain. Germline CDR1 is SGHTA and CDR2 is FQGNSA. Trimming left V 3 bases short and J 8 bases short, with 13 bases between. This CDR3 is built from 14 residues. The CDR3 bases are TGTGCCAGCAGCTTTCGGGTGGAGACGGAAAAACTGTTTTTT. Translation: CASSFRVETEKLFF. Full variable domain (missing parts from reference TRBV7-2 and TRBJ1-4): GAGVSQSPSNKVTEKGKDVELRCDPISGHTALYWYRQSLGQGLEFLIYFQGNSAPDKSGLPSDRFSAERTGGSVSTLTIQRTQQEDSAVYLCASSFRVETEKLFFGSGTQLSVL.

This clone was counted between two and nine times. This chain joins TRBV10-3 and TRBJ2-3; the match to TRBD2 covers 7 bases. V shed 8 bases, J shed 1 base, and the junction held 6 bases outside the gene matches. This CDR3 is built from 14 residues. Germline V gene sequence: CDR1 ENHRY, CDR2 SYGVKD. Here the CDR3 DNA reads TGTGCCATCGGGAGGGAGGGCCGCACAGATACGCAGTATTTT. This codes for CAIGREGRTDTQYF.

This clone has a single count. The chain carries TRBV15 and TRBJ2-7; 10 bases are shared with TRBD1. The V gene end was trimmed by 0 bases and the J gene end by 7 bases; junction bases not matched to a gene: 6. CDR1 and CDR2 (germline): LNHNV, YYDKDF (reference sequence). This CDR3 is built from 15 residues. For the CDR3, the DNA is TGTGCCACCAGCAGAGATCGACAGGGGGCGTGGGAGCAGTACTTC. This translates into CATSRDRQGAWEQYF.

This clone was observed a single time. The chain carries TRBV19 and TRBJ1-5; tentative D call: TRBD1 (6 bases). Germline CDR1 LNHDA, CDR2 SQIVND (reference sequence). This CDR3 is built from 15 residues. Deletions cut 1 base from V and 0 bases from J, with 7 bases between. CDR3 bases: TGTGCCAGTAGTATAGGGACAGATAGCAATCAGCCCCAGCATTTT. Residues: CASSIGTDSNQPQHF. Combining the CDR3 with reference TRBV19 and TRBJ1-5 gives the whole variable domain DGGITQSPKYLFRKEGQNVTLSCEQNLNHDAMYWYRQDPGQGLRLIYYSQIVNDFQKGDIAEGYSVSREKKESFPLTVTSAQKNPTAFYLCASSIGTDSNQPQHFGDGTRLSIL.

V and J are TRBV28 and TRBJ1-2, with TRBD1 as a possible D gene (6 bases). Germline V CDR1 and CDR2: MDHEN, SYDVKM. Trimming left V 3 bases short and J 8 bases short, with 16 bases between. The CDR3 has 14 residues. The CDR3 DNA follows: TGTGCCAGCAGTTTGCTTGCAGGGGTGGCGGGCTACACCTTC. Protein sequence: CASSLLAGVAGYTF.

J is TRBJ1-4 and V is TRBV7-6; D unresolved. The germline V gene has CDR1 SGHVS and CDR2 FNYEAQ. CDR3 size: 17 residues. V was trimmed by 1 base and J by 3 bases, leaving 15 bases between them. The CDR3 sequence: CASSLDSYQTANEKLFF. CDR3 coding DNA: TGTGCCAGCAGCTTAGACTCTTATCAAACGGCTAATGAAAAACTGTTTTTT.

V gene TRBV4-1 combines with J gene TRBJ2-7, with D possibly TRBD2 on 6 matching bases. CDR1 is MGHRA and CDR2 is YSYEKL in the germline V gene. Trimming cost V 1 base and J 3 bases, with 13 bases left between them. CDR3 size: 15 residues. This chain's CDR3 is CASSQGPWGGYEQYF. The CDR3 DNA follows: TGCGCCAGCAGCCAAGGGCCCTGGGGAGGCTACGAGCAGTACTTC.

V usage is TRBV7-7 and J usage is TRBJ2-1; D gene ambiguous. This CDR3 comprises 12 residues. The V gene's germline CDR1 is SSHAT and CDR2 FNYEAQ (reference sequence). Deletions cut 0 bases from V and 9 bases from J, with 6 bases between. The CDR3 DNA follows: TGTGCCAGCAGCTTAGCTGAGATTGAGCAGTTCTTC. Protein: CASSLAEIEQFF.

The V gene is TRBV19, the J gene TRBJ1-2; no clear D. The CDR3 is made up of 14 amino acids. Trimming took 5 bases from V and 4 from J, leaving 14 bases between them. Germline CDR1 is LNHDA and CDR2 is SQIVND (reference sequence). The CDR3 region is CASSGSSRGYGYTF. The CDR3 DNA is TGTGCCAGTAGTGGGTCCTCGAGAGGCTATGGCTACACCTTC.

This clone was counted a few times. This chain connects TRBV5-6 to TRBJ2-7; D is unclear. Trimming pared 0 bases from V and 2 bases from J, leaving 12 bases between. Germline assignment: CDR1 SGHDT and CDR2 YYEEEE. The length of the CDR3 is 15 residues. The CDR3, as DNA: TGTGCCAGCAGCTTGGGACCCCCCGGAGCCTACGAGCAGTACTTC. Its protein is CASSLGPPGAYEQYF. Using reference TRBV5-6 and TRBJ2-7 for the parts outside the CDR3, the full variable domain is DAGVTQSPTHLIKTRGQQVTLRCSPKSGHDTVSWYQQALGQGPQFIFQYYEEEERQRGNFPDRFSGHQFPNYSSELNVNALLLGDSALYLCASSLGPPGAYEQYFGPGTRLTVT.

The sample holds a few counts of this clone. The rearrangement joins TRBV28 to TRBJ1-3, with a weak D call TRBD1 (5 bases). The CDR3 extends over 14 amino acids. Per germline, CDR1 MDHEN and CDR2 SYDVKM. Trimming cost V 10 bases and J 0 bases, with 13 bases left between them. This CDR3 reads CAIRGALSGNTIYF. The CDR3 region has the DNA TGTGCCATTCGAGGGGCCCTCTCTGGAAACACCATATATTTT.

The V and J genes are TRBV5-4 and TRBJ1-1; D is perhaps TRBD1 (5 bases). This CDR3 spans 15 amino acids. From germline, CDR1 is SGHNT and CDR2 YYREEE (reference sequence). V was trimmed by 4 bases and J by 3 bases, leaving 16 bases between them. The CDR3 region is CASSRKTGKDTEAFF. In nucleotides, the CDR3 is TGTGCCAGCAGCCGTAAAACAGGAAAGGACACTGAAGCTTTCTTT.

V gene TRBV28 combines with J gene TRBJ1-6; unclear D gene. The V and J ends lost 4 bases and 8 bases respectively, with 6 bases between them. Germline CDR1 and CDR2: MDHEN and SYDVKM. The CDR3 totals 12 residues. The CDR3 region has the DNA TGTGCCAGCAGTTCTGTGGATTCACCCCTCCACTTT. This sequence encodes CASSSVDSPLHF.

This rearrangement joins TRBV5-8 to TRBJ1-6; weak D call: TRBD1 (5 bases). V lost 0 bases, J lost 6 bases, and 10 bases lay in between. The CDR3 is 15 amino acids. Germline CDR1 SGHTS, CDR2 YDEGEE. The CDR3 is CASSLGDGRNSPLHF. The CDR3 nucleotides are TGTGCCAGCAGCTTGGGGGACGGGCGTAATTCACCCCTCCACTTT.

The sample holds one count of this clone. The chain is built from TRBV5-1 and TRBJ1-5; D gene ambiguous. Trimming cost V 7 bases and J 6 bases, with 11 bases left between them. This CDR3 comprises 12 residues. From germline, CDR1 is SGHRS and CDR2 YFSETQ. The CDR3 DNA reads TGCGCCAGCCCCGCGCGTGTTCAGCCCCAGCATTTT. It codes for CASPARVQPQHF.